These T cell receptor beta chains were read from a single sample in a study of cytomegalovirus exposure and HLA in healthy donors. Here immunoSEQ multiplex PCR was the method, and the copy in TCRdb shows in-frame clones only, minus some. The repertoire consists of roughly 140,000 clones, with over 60% occurring once and the leading ten covering 2% to 2.5%. Sequenced sample: PBMCs. These receptors were collected from a man in his forties or fifties in good health and CMV-seronegative. Both conserved end residues are part of each CDR3.

cdr3_aa,v_call
CASRPTGVDGYTF,TRBV7-9
CASSQVGGGLDLRYF,TRBV4-2
CASSESSGGLADTQYF,TRBV10-1
CASSEGAGGQFF,TRBV2
CASSQTGPTEAFF,TRBV14
CASSFDRDQPQHF,TRBV7-2
CASSDRVYGNTIYF,TRBV7-6
CASSEAGGSWEQYF,TRBV25-1
CASSPDRGAYEQYF,TRBV11-3
CASIDRGNPYEQYF,TRBV5-4
CSSSGQGGTYGYTF,TRBV7-9
CASSTTGGNEQFF,TRBV19
CAWSKGNHPSGGEQYF,TRBV30
CASSLDRQGRRAQYF,TRBV5-4
CASSTHGGGETQYF,TRBV27
CATSSRTGIGNTIYF,TRBV15
CASSLVGTGPGEQYF,TRBV7-2
CASSQQGDTGELFF,TRBV19
CASSQGTVYYEQYF,TRBV4-1
CASLGGSGRLENTGELFF,TRBV21-1